The clone carrying this T cell receptor (beta chain) was detected once. Its antigen remains unknown. The PCR ran on 60 Vbeta and 13 Jbeta primers. Libraries were prepared by immunoSEQ multiplex PCR; TCRdb keeps only in-frame clonotypes and omits some of them. The sample lists under 200,000 clones, approximately 80% occurring once. Germline V gene data show CDR1 as SQVTM and CDR2 as ANQGSEA. The CDR3 covers 14 residues. Losses at the gene ends were 3 bases for V and 1 base for J; bases not matched to a gene: 2. These data come from a study of cytomegalovirus exposure and HLA in healthy donors. Overall study: A previous analysis identified about 110 million unique TCR beta sequences derived from approximately 190 million T cells.

Broader study findings: Most of the CMV-associated TCR beta chains (in a later analysis) appeared to be HLA-restricted. The authors later found TCR association rates varying by HLA locus, with DRB1 most and HLA-C fewest.

The receptor was isolated from a young woman in good health and CMV-seropositive. The gene calls are TRBV29-1 and TRBJ2-3; TRBD2 agrees at 9 bases. Sequences were obtained from PBMCs. Here the CDR3 DNA reads TGCAGCGTTGATCCTAGCGGGGGCACAGATACGCAGTATTTT. This gives the protein CSVDPSGGTDTQYF.